This T cell receptor beta chain was identified in a study of cytomegalovirus exposure and HLA in healthy donors. Per the germline V gene, CDR1 is MNHNS and CDR2 is SASEGT. The J segment lost 5 bases and the V segment lost 5 bases, leaving 8 bases of the junction unmatched. The CDR3 contains 15 residues. Libraries were prepared by immunoSEQ multiplex PCR; TCRdb keeps only in-frame clonotypes and omits some of them. Among 190,000 or so clones listed, approximately 83% were seen once. This TCR came from a woman aged 18-29 years in good health and CMV-seropositive. The chain joins TRBV6-1 to TRBJ1-1, with 10 bases matching TRBD1. Sample: PBMCs. The CDR3 nucleotides read TGTGCCAGCAGTAGGGACAGGGGAAGCTGGACTGAAGCTTTCTTT. Encoded protein: CASSRDRGSWTEAFF.